Described below is a single T cell receptor beta chain sequence and its context. The CDR3 sequence is 15 residues long. Trimming at V came to 5 bases and at J to 2 bases, leaving 6 bases not matched to a gene. The sample is drawn from a study of naive and memory T cell subsets. A UMI-containing oligonucleotide was joined by 3' ligation to the TCR cDNA template. Ligated cDNA underwent four rounds of PCR with nested alpha and beta constant region primers and SP2. In TCRdb, the 5' RACE reads were re-called with MiXCR into one record per CDR3 protein. The table records about 59,000 distinct CDR3 sequences, 8% of them present only once.

The receptor's source is a female donor in good health. The chain has TRBV12-3 or TRBV12-4 and TRBJ2-5; 9 bases match TRBD1. The CDR3 region has the DNA TGTGCCAGCAGTGCGACAGGGGGTAGGCAAGAGACCCAGTACTTC. Its protein product is CASSATGGRQETQYF.